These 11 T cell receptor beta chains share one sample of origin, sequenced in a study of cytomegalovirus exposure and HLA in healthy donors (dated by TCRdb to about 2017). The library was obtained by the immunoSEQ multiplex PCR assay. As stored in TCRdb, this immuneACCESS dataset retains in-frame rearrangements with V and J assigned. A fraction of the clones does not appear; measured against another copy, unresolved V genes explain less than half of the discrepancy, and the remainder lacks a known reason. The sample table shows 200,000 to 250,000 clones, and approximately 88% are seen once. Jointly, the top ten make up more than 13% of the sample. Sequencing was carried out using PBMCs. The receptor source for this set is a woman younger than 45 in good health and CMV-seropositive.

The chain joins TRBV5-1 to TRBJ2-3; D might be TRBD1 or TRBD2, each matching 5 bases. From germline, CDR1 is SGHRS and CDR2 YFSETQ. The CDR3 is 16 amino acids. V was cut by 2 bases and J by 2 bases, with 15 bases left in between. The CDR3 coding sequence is TGCGCCAGCAGCTTCTTGGGGGACGGGGACACAGATACGCAGTATTTT. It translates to CASSFLGDGDTDTQYF.

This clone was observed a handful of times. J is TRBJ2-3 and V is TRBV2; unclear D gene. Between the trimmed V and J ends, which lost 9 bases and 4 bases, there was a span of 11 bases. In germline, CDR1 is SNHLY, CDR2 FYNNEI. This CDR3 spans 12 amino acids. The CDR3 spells CASQKSPDTQYF. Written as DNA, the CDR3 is TGTGCCAGTCAAAAGTCGCCAGATACGCAGTATTTT.

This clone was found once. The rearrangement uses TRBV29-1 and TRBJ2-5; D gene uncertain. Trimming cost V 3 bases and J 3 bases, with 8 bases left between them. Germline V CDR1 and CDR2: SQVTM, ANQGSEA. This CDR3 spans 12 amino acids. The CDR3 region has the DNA TGCAGCGTTGATGGGTCGGAAGAGACCCAGTACTTC. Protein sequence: CSVDGSEETQYF.

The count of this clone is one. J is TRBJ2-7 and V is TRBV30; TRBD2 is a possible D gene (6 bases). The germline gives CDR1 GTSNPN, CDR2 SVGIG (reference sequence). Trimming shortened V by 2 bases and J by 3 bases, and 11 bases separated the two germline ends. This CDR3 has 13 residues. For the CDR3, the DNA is TGTGCCTGGAGTTGGCATAGCGGCTACGAGCAGTACTTC. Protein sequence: CAWSWHSGYEQYF.

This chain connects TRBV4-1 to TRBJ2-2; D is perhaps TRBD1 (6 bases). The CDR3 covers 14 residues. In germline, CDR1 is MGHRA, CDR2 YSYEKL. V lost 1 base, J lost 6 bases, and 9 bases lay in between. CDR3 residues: CASSQVGGSGELFF. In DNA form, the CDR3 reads TGCGCCAGCAGCCAAGTTGGGGGCTCCGGGGAGCTGTTTTTT.

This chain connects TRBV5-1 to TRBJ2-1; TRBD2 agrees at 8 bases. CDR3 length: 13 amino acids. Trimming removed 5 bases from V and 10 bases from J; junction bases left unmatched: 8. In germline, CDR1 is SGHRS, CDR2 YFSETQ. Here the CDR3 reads CASRLGSGKEQFF. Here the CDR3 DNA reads TGCGCCAGCAGGTTAGGTAGCGGGAAAGAGCAGTTCTTC.

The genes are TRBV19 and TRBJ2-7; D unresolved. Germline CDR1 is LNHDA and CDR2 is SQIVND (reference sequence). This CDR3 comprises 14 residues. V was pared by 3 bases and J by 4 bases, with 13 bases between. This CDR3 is CASSMGSRNYEQYF. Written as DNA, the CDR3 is TGTGCCAGTAGTATGGGTTCCAGAAATTACGAGCAGTACTTC.

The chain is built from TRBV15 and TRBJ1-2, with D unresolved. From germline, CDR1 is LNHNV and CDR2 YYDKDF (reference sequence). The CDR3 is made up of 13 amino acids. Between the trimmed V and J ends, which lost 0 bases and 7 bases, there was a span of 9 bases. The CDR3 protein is CATSREEGSGYTF. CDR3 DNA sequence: TGTGCCACCAGCAGAGAGGAGGGAAGTGGCTACACCTTC. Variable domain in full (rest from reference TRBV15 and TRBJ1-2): DAMVIQNPRYQVTQFGKPVTLSCSQTLNHNVMYWYQQKSSQAPKLLFHYYDKDFNNEADTPDNFQSRRPNTSFCFLDIRSPGLGDTAMYLCATSREEGSGYTFGSGTRLTVV.

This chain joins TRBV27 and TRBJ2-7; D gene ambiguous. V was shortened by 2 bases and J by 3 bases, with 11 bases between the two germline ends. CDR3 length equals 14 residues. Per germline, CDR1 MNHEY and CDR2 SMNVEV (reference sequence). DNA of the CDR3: TGTGCCAGCAGTTTAGTTGACGGAAACTACGAGCAGTACTTC. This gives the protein CASSLVDGNYEQYF.

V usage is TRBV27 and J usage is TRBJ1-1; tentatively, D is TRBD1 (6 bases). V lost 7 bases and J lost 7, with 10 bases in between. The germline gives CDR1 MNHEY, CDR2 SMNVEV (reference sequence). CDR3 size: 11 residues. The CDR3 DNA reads TGTGCCAGCAACCTAGGGGGTGAAGCTTTCTTT. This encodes CASNLGGEAFF.

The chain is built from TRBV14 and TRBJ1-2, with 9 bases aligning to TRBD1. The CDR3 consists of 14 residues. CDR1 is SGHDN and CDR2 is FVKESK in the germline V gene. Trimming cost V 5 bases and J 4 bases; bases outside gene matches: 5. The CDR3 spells CASSFGQGTYGYTF. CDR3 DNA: TGTGCCAGCAGCTTCGGACAGGGGACCTATGGCTACACCTTC.